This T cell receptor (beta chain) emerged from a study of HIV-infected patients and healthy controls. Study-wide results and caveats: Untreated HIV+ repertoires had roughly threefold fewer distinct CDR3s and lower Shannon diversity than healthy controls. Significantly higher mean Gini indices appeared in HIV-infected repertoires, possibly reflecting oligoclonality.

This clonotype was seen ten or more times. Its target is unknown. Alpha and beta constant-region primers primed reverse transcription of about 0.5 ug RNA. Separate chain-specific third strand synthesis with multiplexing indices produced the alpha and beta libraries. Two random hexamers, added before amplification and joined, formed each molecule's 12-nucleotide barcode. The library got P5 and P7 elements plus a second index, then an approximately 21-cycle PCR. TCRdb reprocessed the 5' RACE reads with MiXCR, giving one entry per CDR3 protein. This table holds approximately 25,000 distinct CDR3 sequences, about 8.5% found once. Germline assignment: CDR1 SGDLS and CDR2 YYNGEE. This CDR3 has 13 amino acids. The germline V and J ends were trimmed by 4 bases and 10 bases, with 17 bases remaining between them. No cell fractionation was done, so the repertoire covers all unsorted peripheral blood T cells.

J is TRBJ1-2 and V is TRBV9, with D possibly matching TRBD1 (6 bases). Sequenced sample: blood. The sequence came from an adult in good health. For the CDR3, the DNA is TGTGCCAGCAGCCTAAGACTTGGACAGAACTACACCTTC. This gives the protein CASSLRLGQNYTF. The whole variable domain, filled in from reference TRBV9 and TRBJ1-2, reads DSGVTQTPKHLITATGQRVTLRCSPRSGDLSVYWYQQSLDQGLQFLIQYYNGEERAKGNILERFSAQQFPDLHSELNLSSLELGDSALYFCASSLRLGQNYTFGSGTRLTVV.